The TCR beta chain described here comes from a study of OX40 agonist ivuxolimab in advanced cancers. Study context: Patients were dosed with the agonistic anti-OX40 (CD134) antibody ivuxolimab. Patients were treated with intravenous ivuxolimab, dosed at 0.01 to 10 mg/kg and infused every 2 weeks. Partial responses were recorded for three patients, including one with hepatocellular carcinoma and two with cutaneous melanoma. Study-wide results and caveats: Clonal expansion was seen in CD4+ and CD8+ blood T cells by week 6 at 0.1 to 3.0 mg/kg.

Remarks on this clone: The antigen is not known.

Produced via immunoSEQ multiplex PCR; TCRdb's table is partial and in-frame only. The profile shows roughly 40,000 clones, about 81% of them singletons. This specimen was CD4+ or CD8+ T cells sorted from blood, taken in a trial of the OX40 agonist ivuxolimab. The sequence was collected from an adult with an advanced solid tumor such as melanoma, head and neck, liver or kidney cancer.

The chain's CDR3 is CAISDPQTQYF. The CDR3 coding sequence is TGTGCCATCAGCGACCCACAGACGCAGTATTTT. This rearrangement joins TRBV10-3 to TRBJ2-3, with D uncertain. The CDR3 spans 11 residues. Germline V lookup: CDR1 ENHRY, CDR2 SYGVKD. V was clipped by 6 bases and J by 9 bases, with 10 bases between them.